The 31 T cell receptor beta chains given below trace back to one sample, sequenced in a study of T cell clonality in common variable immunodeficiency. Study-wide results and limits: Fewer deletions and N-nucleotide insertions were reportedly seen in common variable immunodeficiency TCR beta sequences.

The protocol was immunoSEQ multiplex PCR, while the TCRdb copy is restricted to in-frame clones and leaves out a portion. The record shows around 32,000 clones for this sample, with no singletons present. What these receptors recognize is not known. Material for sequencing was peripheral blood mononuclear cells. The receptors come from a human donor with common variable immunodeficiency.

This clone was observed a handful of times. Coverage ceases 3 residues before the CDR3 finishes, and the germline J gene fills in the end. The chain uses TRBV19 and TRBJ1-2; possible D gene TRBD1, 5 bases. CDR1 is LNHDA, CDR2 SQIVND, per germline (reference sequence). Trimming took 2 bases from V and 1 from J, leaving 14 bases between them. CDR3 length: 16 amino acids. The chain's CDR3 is CASSIWGLEGNYGYTF. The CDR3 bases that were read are TGTGCCAGTAGTATATGGGGCCTCGAAGGTAACTATGGC.

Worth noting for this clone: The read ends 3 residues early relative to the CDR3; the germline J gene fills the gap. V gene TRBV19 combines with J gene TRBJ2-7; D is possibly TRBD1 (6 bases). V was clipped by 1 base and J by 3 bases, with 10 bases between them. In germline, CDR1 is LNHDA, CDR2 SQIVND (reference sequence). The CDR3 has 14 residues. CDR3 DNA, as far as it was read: TGTGCCAGTAGTATAGGTGTAGGGGGCTACGAG. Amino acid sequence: CASSIGVGGYE. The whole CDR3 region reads CASSIGVGGYEQYF.

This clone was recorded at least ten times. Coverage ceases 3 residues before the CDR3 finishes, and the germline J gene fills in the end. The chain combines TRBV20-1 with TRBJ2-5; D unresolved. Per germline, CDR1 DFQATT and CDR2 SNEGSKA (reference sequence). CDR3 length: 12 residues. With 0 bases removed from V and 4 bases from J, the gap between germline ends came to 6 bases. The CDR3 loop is CSAREAIETQYF. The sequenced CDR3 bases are TGCAGTGCTAGAGAGGCCATAGAGACC.

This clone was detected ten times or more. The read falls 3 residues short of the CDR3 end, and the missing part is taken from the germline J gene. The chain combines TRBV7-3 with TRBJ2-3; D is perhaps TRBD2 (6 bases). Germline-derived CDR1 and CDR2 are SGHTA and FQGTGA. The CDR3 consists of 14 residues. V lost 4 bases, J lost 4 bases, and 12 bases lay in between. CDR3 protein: CASSSFGGADTQYF. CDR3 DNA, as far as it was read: TGTGCCAGCAGCTCATTCGGGGGAGCAGATACG. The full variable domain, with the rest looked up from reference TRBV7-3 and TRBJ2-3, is GAGVSQTPSNKVTEKGKYVELRCDPISGHTALYWYRQSLGQGPEFLIYFQGTGAADDSGLPNDRFFAVRPEGSVSTLKIQRTERGDSAVYLCASSSFGGADTQYFGPGTRLTVL.

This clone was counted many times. The CDR3 protein is CASSPIELSGNEQFF. The DNA read from the CDR3 is TGTGCCAGCTCACCGATCGAGTTATCCGGGAATGAG. The rearrangement uses TRBV18 and TRBJ2-1; no firm D call. The sequenced fragment ends 3 residues before the CDR3 boundary, so the rest is inferred from the germline J gene. Germline CDR1 reads KGHSH; CDR2 reads LQKENI. Trimming cost V 3 bases and J 7 bases, with 16 bases left between them. The CDR3 runs 15 residues.

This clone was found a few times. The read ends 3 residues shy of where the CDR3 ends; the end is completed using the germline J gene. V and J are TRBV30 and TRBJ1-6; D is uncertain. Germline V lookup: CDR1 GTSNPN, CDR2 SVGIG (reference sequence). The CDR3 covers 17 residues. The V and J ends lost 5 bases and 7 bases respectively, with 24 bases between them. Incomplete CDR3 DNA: TGTGCCTGGTCCAGACCCTCAAGCGGCACCTGGAATTCACCC. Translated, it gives CAWSRPSSGTWNSP. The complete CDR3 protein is CAWSRPSSGTWNSPLHF.

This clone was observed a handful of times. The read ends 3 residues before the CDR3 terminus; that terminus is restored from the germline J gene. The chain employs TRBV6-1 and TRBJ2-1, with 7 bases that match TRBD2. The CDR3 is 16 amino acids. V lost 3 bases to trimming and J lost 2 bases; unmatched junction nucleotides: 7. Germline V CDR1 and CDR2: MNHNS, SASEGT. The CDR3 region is CASSEGGTGTYNEQFF. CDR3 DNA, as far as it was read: TGTGCCAGCAGTGAGGGGGGGACGGGTACCTACAATGAG.

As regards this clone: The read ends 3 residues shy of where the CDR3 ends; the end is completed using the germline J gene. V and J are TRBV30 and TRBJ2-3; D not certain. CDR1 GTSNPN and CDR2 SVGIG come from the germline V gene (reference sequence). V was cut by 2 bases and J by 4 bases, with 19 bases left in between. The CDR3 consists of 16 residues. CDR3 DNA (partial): TGTGCCTGGAGTTCCCCCCGTCCCTCCTACGCAGATACG. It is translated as CAWSSPRPSYADT. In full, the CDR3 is CAWSSPRPSYADTQYF.

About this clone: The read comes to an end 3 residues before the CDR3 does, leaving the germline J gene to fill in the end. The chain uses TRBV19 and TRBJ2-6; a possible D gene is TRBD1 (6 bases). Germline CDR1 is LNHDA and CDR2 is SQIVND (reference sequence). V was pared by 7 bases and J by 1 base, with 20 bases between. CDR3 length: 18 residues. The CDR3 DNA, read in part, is TGTGCCAGTACAGGCAGGGGCGCATTCAGATCTGGGGCCAACGTC. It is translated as CASTGRGAFRSGANV. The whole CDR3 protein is CASTGRGAFRSGANVLTF.

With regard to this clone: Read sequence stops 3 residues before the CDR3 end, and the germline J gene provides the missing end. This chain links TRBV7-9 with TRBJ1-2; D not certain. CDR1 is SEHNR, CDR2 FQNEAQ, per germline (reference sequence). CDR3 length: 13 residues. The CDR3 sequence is CASNARRVDGYTF. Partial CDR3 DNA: TGTGCCTCCAATGCTCGTAGGGTCGACGGC.

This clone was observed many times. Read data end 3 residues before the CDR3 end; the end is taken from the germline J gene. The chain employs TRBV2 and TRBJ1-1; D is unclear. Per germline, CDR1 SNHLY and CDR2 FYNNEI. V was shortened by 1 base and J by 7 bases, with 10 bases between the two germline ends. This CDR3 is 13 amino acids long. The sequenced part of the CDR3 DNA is TGTGCCAGCAGTGAAGAGAAGGTCATTGAA. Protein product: CASSEEKVIE. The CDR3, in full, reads CASSEEKVIEAFF.

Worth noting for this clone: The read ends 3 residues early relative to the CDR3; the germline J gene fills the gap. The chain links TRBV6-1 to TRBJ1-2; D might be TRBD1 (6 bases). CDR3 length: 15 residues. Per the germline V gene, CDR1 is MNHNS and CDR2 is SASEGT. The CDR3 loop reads CASSELNRVSVGYTF. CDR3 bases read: TGTGCCAGCAGTGAACTGAACAGGGTCTCCGTAGGC.

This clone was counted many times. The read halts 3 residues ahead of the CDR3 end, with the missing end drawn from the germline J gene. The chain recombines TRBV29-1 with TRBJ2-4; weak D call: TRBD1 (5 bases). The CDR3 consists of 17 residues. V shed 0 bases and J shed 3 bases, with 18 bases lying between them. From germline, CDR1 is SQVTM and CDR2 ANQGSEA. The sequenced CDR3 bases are TGCAGCGTTGAAGATAACCGCGGCAGGGCCGGCAAAAACATT. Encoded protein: CSVEDNRGRAGKNI. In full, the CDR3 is CSVEDNRGRAGKNIQYF.

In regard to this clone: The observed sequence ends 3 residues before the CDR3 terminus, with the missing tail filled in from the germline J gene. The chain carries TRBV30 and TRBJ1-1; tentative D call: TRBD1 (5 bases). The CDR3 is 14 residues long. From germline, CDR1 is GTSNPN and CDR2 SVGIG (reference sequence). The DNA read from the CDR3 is TGTGCCTGGAGGGTTGGGGCTAACGGGTTGGGG. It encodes CAWRVGANGLG. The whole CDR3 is CAWRVGANGLGAFF.

The part of the CDR3 DNA that was read is TGTGCCAGCAGTTATCCTTCCAGGGGGGCAATGAACACTGAA. Its translation: CASSYPSRGAMNTE. The whole CDR3 protein reads CASSYPSRGAMNTEAFF. The chain has TRBV6-2 or TRBV6-3 and TRBJ1-1; 7 bases are a match to TRBD1. The read ends 3 residues before the CDR3 terminus; that terminus is restored from the germline J gene. Germline V gene lookup returns CDR1 MNHEY and CDR2 SVGEGT. The trim removed 3 bases at V and 0 bases at J, leaving 10 bases unmatched. The CDR3 runs 17 residues.

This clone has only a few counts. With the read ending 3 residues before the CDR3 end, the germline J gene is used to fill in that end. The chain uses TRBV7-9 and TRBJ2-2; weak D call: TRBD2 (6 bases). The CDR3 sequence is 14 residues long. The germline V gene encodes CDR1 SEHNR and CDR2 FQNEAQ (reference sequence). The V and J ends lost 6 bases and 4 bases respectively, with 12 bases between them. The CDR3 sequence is CASRIRRGTGELFF. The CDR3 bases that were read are TGTGCCAGCAGGATCCGGCGGGGCACCGGGGAG.

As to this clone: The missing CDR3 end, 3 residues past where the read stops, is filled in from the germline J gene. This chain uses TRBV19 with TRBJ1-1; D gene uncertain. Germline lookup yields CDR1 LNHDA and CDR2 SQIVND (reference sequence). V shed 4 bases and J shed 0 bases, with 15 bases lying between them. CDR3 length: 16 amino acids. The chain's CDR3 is CASSRGTLGLNTEAFF. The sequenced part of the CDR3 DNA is TGTGCCAGTAGTAGAGGCACTTTAGGGCTGAACACTGAA.

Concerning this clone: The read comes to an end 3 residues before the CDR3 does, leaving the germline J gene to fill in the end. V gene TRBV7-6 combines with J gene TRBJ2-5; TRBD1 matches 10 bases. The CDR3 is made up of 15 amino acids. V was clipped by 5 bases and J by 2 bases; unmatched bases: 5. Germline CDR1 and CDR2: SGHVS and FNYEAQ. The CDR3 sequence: CASSPRTGGQETQYF. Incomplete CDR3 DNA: TGTGCCAGCAGCCCGAGGACAGGGGGGCAAGAGACC. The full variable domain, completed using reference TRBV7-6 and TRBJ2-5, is GAGVSQSPRYKVTKRGQDVALRCDPISGHVSLYWYRQALGQGPEFLTYFNYEAQQDKSGLPNDRFSAERPEGSISTLTIQRTEQRDSAMYRCASSPRTGGQETQYFGPGTRLLVL.

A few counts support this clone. CDR3 bases read: TGCGCCAGCAGCTTGGCCGGCACAGCTAACTATGGC. It translates to CASSLAGTANYG. The whole CDR3 sequence is CASSLAGTANYGYTF. The chain couples TRBV5-1 to TRBJ1-2; unclear D gene. The sequenced fragment ends 3 residues before the CDR3 boundary, so the rest is inferred from the germline J gene. The V and J ends lost 0 bases and 0 bases respectively, with 9 bases between them. Germline values: CDR1 SGHRS, CDR2 YFSETQ. The CDR3 is made up of 15 amino acids.

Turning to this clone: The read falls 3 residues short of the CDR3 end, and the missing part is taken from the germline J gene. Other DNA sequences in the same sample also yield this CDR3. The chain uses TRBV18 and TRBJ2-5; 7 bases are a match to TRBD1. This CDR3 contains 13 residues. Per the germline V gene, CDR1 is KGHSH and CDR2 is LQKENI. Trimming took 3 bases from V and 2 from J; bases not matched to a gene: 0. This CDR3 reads CASSPGQQETQYF. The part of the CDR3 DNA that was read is TGTGCCAGCTCACCGGGACAGCAAGAGACC.

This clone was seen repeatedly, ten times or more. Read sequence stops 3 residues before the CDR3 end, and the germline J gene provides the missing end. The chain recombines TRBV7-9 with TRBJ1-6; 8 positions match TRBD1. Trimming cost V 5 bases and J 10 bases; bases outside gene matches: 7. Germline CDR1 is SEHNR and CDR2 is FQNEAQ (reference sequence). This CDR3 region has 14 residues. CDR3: CASSTRQGNSPLHF. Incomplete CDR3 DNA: TGTGCCAGCAGCACAAGACAGGGGAACTCACCC.

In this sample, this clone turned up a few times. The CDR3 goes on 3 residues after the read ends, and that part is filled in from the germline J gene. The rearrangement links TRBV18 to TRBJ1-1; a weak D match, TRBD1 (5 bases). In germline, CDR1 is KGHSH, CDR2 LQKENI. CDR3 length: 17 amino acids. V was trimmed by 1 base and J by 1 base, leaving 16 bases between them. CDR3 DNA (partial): TGTGCCAGCTCACCACAGGGTAGGGGAGTTGGGAACACTGAA. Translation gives CASSPQGRGVGNTE. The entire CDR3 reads CASSPQGRGVGNTEAFF.

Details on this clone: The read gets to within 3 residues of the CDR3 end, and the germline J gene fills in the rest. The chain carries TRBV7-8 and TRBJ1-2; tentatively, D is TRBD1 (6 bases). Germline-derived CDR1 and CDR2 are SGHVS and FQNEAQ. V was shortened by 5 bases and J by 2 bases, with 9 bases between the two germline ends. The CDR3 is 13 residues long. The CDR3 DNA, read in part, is TGTGCCAGCAGCGCAGACAGGAACTATGGC. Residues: CASSADRNYG. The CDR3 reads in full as CASSADRNYGYTF.

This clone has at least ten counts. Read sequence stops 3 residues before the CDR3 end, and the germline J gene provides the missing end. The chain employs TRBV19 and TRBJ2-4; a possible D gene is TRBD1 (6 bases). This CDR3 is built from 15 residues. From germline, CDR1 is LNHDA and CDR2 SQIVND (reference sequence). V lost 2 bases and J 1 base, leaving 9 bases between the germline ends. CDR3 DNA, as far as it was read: TGTGCCAGTAGTATAAATCAGGGGGCCAAAAACATT. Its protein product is CASSINQGAKNI. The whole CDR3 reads CASSINQGAKNIQYF.

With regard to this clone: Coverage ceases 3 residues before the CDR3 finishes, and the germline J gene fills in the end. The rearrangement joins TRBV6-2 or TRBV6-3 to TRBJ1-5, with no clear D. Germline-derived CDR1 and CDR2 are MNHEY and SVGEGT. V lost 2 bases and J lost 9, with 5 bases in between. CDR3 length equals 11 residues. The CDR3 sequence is CASSYPGPQHF. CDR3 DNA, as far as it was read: TGTGCCAGCAGTTACCCGGGGCCC.

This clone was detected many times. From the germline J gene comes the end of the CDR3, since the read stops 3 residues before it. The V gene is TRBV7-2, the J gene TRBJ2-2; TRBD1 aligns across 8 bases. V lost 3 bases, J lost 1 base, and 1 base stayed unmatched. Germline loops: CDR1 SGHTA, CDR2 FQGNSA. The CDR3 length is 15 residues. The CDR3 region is CASSLTGVNTGELFF. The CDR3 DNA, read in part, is TGTGCCAGCAGCTTGACAGGGGTGAACACCGGGGAG.

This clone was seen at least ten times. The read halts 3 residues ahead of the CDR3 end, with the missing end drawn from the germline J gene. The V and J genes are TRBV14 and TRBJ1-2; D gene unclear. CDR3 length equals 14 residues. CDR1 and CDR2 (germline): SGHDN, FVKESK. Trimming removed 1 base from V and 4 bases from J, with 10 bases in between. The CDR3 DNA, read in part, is TGTGCCAGCAGCCAAGTCTCGGGTGGCTATGGC. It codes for CASSQVSGGYG. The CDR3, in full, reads CASSQVSGGYGYTF.

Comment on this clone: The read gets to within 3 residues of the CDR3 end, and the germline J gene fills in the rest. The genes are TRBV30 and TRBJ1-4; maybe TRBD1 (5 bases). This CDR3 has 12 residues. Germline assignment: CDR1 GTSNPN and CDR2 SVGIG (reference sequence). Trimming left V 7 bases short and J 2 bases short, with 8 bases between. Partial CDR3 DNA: TGTGCCTCGGGACTTACTAATGAAAAA. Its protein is CASGLTNEK. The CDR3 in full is CASGLTNEKLFF.

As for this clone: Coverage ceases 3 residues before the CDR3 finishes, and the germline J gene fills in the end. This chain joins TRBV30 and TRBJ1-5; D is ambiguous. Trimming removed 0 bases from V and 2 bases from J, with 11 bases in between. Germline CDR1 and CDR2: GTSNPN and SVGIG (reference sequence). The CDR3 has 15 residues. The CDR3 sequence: CAWSVRGLGNQPQHF. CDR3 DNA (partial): TGTGCCTGGAGTGTACGAGGGTTGGGCAATCAGCCC.

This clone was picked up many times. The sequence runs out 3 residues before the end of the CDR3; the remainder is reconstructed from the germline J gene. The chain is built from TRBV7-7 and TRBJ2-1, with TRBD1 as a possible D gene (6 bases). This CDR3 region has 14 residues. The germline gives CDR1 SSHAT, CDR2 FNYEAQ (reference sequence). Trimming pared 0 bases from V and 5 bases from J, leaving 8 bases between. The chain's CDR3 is CASSLAAGDNEQFF. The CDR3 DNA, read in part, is TGTGCCAGCAGCTTAGCGGCAGGGGACAATGAG.

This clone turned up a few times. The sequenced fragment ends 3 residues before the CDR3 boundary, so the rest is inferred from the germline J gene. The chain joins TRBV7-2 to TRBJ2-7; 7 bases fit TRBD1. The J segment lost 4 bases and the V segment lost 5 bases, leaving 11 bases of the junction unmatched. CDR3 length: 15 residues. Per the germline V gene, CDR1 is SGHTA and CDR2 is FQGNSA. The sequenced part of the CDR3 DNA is TGTGCCAGCAGCGAACAAGGGGGCTACCGTTACGAG. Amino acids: CASSEQGGYRYE. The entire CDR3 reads CASSEQGGYRYEQYF. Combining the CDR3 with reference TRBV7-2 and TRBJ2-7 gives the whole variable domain GAGVSQSPSNKVTEKGKDVELRCDPISGHTALYWYRQSLGQGLEFLIYFQGNSAPDKSGLPSDRFSAERTGGSVSTLTIQRTQQEDSAVYLCASSEQGGYRYEQYFGPGTRLTVT.